Below are 7 T cell receptor beta chains sequenced from a single sample in a study of T cell responses to AZD1222 COVID-19 vaccine (dated by TCRdb to 2020 to 2022). The sample's time point label, decoded: about 28 days (+/-7) after the second vaccine dose. Library preparation used the immunoSEQ multiplex PCR assay. The table comes from immuneACCESS by way of TCRdb, which keeps in-frame sequences with V and J called. Part of the clones is missing from these tables; in studies checked, under half for an unresolved V gene and the rest for unknown reasons. The sample has 150,000 to 200,000 clones on record, 80% to 95% of them singletons. Roughly 6.2% of the sample is taken by the ten largest. The sample was peripheral blood, taken 28 days after the second AZD1222 dose. Receptor source: an adult who received the AZD1222 COVID-19 vaccine.

This chain connects TRBV27 to TRBJ2-7; tentative D call: TRBD1 (5 bases). V lost 5 bases to trimming and J lost 1 base, with 12 bases between them. The CDR3 has 14 residues. CDR1 is MNHEY, CDR2 SMNVEV, per germline (reference sequence). The chain's CDR3 is CASSHLGESYEQYF. The CDR3 DNA reads as TGTGCCAGCAGTCACCTAGGGGAATCCTACGAGCAGTACTTC.

The chain carries TRBV19 and TRBJ1-4; maybe TRBD1 (6 bases). The germline CDR1 and CDR2 sequences are LNHDA and SQIVND (reference sequence). This CDR3 is built from 13 residues. V was shortened by 4 bases and J by 8 bases, with 11 bases between the two germline ends. CDR3 sequence (DNA): TGTGCCAGTAGTAAAAACAGGGACGAAAAACTGTTTTTT. This sequence encodes CASSKNRDEKLFF.

The chain carries TRBV15 and TRBJ1-2; the D is unclear. The V and J ends lost 1 base and 2 bases respectively, with 11 bases between them. Germline V gives CDR1 LNHNV, CDR2 YYDKDF (reference sequence). The CDR3 is made up of 15 amino acids. The CDR3: CATSRAHGLNYGYTF. The DNA of the CDR3 is TGTGCCACCAGCAGAGCCCACGGACTAAACTATGGCTACACCTTC.

As regards this clone: Because it lacks the conserved phenylalanine or tryptophan at the end, this CDR3 is likely a read error. The DNA is omitted, as the CDR3 cannot be located on it reliably, and the CDR3 follows TCRdb's listing. This CDR3 reads CAISEGSQTD. This sequence joins TRBV10-3 and TRBJ1-2; TRBD1 is the table's D call, not checked against the DNA. The CDR3 region is 10 residues in length, termini included. Germline V gene lookup returns CDR1 ENHRY and CDR2 SYGVKD.

The chain joins TRBV7-9 to TRBJ1-2, with 7 bases that match TRBD1. The CDR3 extends over 14 amino acids. The junction had 6 bases not matched to a gene; V was cut back by 6 bases and J by 2 bases. From germline, CDR1 is SEHNR and CDR2 FQNEAQ (reference sequence). The CDR3 nucleotides are TGTGCCAGCAGGACGACAGGGTGGAACTATGGCTACACCTTC. Amino acids: CASRTTGWNYGYTF.

CDR3 protein: CAIGRRDDPNSPLHF. Written as DNA, the CDR3 is TGTGCCATTGGACGACGGGACGACCCCAATTCACCCCTCCACTTT. The gene calls are TRBV19 and TRBJ1-6; tentative D call: TRBD1 (5 bases). Germline assignment: CDR1 LNHDA and CDR2 SQIVND (reference sequence). V shed 10 bases and J shed 7 bases, with 20 bases lying between them. CDR3 length equals 15 residues.

The CDR3: CASSLFGGYEQYF. The CDR3 coding sequence is TGTGCCAGCAGTTTATTCGGCGGTTACGAGCAGTACTTC. The V and J genes are TRBV28 and TRBJ2-7; D gene ambiguous. The CDR3 is 13 amino acids. V was cut by 1 base and J by 4 bases, with 8 bases left in between. The germline CDR1 and CDR2 sequences are MDHEN and SYDVKM.